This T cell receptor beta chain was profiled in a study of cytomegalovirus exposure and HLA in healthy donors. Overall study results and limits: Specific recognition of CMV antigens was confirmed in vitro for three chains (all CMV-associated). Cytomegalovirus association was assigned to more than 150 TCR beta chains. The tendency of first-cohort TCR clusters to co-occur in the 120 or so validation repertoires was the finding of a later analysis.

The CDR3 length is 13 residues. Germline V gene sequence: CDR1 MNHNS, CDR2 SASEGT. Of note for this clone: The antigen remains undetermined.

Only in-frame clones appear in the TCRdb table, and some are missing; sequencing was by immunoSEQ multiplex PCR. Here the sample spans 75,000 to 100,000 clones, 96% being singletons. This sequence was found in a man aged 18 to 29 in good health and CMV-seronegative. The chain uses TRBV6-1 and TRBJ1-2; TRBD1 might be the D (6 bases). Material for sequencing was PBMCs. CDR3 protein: CVANLGASYGYTF. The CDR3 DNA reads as TGTGTCGCCAATCTGGGGGCGAGCTATGGCTACACCTTC.